This T cell receptor (beta chain) derives from a study of T cell responses to AZD1222 COVID-19 vaccine. Study results and limitations: Just a handful of AZD1222 recipients were seropositive at baseline. Elevations in Spike-specific TCR breadth and depth followed administration of two AZD1222 doses.

Trimming took off 3 bases at V and 8 bases at J, with 10 bases between the two ends. This CDR3 region has 11 residues. The V gene's germline CDR1 is SQVTM and CDR2 ANQGSEA. Worth noting for this clone: The antigen is not known.

Here immunoSEQ multiplex PCR was the method, and the copy in TCRdb shows in-frame clones only, minus some. Of about 150,000 clones in the sample, roughly nine tenths were seen once. The receptor was derived from an adult who had recovered from COVID-19. The sample consisted of peripheral blood, taken after recovery from COVID-19. The gene calls are TRBV29-1 and TRBJ1-1; no clear D gene. DNA of the CDR3: TGCAGCGTTGACGCGGGTTCCGAAGCTTTCTTT. It translates to CSVDAGSEAFF.